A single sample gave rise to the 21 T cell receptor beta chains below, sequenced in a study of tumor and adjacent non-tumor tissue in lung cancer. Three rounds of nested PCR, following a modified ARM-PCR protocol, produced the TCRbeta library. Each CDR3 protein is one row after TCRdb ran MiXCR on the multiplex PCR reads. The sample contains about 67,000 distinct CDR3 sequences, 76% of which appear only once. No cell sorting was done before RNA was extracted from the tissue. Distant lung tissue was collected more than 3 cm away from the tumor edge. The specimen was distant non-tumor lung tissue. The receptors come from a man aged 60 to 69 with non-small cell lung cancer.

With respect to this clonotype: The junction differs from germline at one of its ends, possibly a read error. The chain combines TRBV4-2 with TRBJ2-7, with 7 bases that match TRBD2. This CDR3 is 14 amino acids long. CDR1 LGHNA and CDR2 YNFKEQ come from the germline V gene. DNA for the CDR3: TGTGCCAGTAGCCAAGAAGGGAGGGACTACGAGCAGTACTTT. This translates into CASSQEGRDYEQYF.

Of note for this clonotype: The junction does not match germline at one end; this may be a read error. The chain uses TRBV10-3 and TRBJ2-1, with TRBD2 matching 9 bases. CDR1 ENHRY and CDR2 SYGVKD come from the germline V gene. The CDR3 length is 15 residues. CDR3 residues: CVISYRAGGSNEQFF. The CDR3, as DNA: TGTGTCATCAGTTATCGAGCGGGAGGCTCCAATGAGCAGTTCTTC.

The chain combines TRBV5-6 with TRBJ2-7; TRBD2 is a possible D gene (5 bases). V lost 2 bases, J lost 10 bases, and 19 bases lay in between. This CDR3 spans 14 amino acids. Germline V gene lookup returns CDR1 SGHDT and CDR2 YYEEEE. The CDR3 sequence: CASSLSGESYDQYF. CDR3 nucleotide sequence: TGTGCCAGCAGCTTATCCGGGGAGTCCTATGATCAGTACTTC.

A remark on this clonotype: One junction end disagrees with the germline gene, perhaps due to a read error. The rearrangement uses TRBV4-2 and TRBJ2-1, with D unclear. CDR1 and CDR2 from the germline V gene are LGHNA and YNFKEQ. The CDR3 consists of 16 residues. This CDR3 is CASSQEALASRNEQFF. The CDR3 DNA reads TGTGCCAGCAGCCAAGAAGCATTAGCCTCAAGGAATGAGCAGTTTTTC.

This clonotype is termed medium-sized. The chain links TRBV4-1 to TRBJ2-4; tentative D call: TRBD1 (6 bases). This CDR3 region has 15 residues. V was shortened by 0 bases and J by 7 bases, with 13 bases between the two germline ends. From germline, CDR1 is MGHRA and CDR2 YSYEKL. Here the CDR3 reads CASSQEHATGNIQYF. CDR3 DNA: TGCGCCAGCAGCCAAGAGCATGCGACAGGCAACATTCAGTACTTC.

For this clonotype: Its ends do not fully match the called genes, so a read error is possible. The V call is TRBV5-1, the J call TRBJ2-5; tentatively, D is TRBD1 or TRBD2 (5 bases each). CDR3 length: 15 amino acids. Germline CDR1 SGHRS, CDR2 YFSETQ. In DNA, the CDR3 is TGCGTCAGCAGTTTGGGAGTCAGGGCTGGAGAGACCCAGTACTTC. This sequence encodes CVSSLGVRAGETQYF. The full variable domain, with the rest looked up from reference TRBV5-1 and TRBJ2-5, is KAGVTQTPRYLIKTRGQQVTLSCSPISGHRSVSWYQQTPGQGLQFLFEYFSETQRNKGNFPGRFSGRQFSNSRSEMNVSTLELGDSALYLCVSSLGVRAGETQYFGPGTRLLVL.

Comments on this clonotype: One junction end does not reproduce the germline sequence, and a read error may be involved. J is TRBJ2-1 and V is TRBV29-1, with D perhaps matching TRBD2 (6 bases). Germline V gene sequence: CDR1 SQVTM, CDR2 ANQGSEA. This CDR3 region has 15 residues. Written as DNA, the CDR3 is TGCAGTGTTGATTTAGCTAGCGATGCCTACAATGAGCAGTTCTTC. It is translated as CSVDLASDAYNEQFF.

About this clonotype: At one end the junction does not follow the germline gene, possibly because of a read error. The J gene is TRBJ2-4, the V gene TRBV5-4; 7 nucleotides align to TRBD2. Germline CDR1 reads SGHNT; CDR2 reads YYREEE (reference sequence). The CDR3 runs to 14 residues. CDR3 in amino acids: CVSSPGRELNIEYF. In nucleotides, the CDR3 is TGTGTCAGCAGCCCGGGGCGGGAGTTAAACATTGAGTACTTC.

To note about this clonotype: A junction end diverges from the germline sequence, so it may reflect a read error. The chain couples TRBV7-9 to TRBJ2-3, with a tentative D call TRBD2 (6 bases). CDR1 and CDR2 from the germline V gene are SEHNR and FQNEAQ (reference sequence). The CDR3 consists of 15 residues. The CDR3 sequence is CASSGPRENTDTRYF. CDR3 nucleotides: TGTGCCAGTAGCGGACCCCGGGAAAACACAGATACGCGGTATTTT.

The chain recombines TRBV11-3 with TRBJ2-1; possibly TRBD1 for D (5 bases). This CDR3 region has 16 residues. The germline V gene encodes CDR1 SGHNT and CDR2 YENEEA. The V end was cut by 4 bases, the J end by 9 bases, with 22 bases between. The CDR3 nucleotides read TGTGCCAGCAGCTCCCAGGGATTAGCAGGGAACAGTGAGCAGTTCTTC. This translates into CASSSQGLAGNSEQFF.

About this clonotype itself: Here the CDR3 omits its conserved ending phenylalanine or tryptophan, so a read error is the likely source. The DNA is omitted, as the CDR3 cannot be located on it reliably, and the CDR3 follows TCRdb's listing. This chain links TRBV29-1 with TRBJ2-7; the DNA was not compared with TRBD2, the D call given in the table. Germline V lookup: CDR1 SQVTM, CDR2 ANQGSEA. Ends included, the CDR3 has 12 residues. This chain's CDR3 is CSVQREAGEQYL.

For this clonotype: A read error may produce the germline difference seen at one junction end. The CDR3 nucleotides are TGTGTCAGCAGCTTTGGGAGACGCAATACCGGGGAGCTGTTTTTT. This codes for CVSSFGRRNTGELFF. The V and J genes are TRBV5-4 and TRBJ2-2; tentatively, D is TRBD2 (5 bases). Germline lookup yields CDR1 SGHNT and CDR2 YYREEE (reference sequence). The CDR3 is made up of 15 amino acids.

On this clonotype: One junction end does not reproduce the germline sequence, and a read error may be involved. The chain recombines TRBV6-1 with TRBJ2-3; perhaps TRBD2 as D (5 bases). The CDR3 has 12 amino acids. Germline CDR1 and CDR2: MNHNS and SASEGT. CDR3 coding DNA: TGTGCCAACACTCCTAGCACAGATACGCAATATTTT. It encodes CANTPSTDTQYF.

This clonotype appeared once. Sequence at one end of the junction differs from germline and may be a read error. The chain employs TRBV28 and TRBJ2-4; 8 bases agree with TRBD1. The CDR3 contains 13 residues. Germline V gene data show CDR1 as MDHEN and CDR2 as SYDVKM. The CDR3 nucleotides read TGTCCCAGCAGTAAATACAGGGGGTCCGGTTGGTGCTTC. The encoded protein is CPSSKYRGSGWCF.

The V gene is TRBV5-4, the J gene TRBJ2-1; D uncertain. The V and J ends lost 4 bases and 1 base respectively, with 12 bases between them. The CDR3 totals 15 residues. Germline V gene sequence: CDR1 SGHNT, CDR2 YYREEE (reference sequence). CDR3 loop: CASSQLSPSYNEQFF. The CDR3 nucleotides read TGTGCCAGCAGCCAATTATCGCCATCCTACAATGAGCAGTTCTTC.

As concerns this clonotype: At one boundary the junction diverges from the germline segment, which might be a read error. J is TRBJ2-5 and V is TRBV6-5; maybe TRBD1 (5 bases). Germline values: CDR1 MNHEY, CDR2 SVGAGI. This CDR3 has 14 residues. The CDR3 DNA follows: TGTGCCAGCAGTCGAACGCAGGGAAGAGAGACCCAGAACTTC. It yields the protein CASSRTQGRETQNF.

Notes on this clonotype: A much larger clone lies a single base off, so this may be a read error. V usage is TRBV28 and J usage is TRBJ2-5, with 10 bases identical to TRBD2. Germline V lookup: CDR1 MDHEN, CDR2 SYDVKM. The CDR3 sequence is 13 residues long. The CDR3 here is CPSSLGTSALQYF. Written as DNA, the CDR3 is TGTCCCAGCAGTTTAGGGACTAGCGCGTTACAGTACTTC.

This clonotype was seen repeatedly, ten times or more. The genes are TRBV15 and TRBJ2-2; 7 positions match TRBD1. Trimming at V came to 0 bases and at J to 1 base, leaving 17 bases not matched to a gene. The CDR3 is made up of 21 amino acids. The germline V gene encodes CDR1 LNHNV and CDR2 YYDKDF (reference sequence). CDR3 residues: CATSRERTGGTTPRNTGELFF. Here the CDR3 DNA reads TGTGCCACCAGCAGAGAGAGGACAGGCGGTACCACCCCGCGGAACACCGGGGAGCTGTTTTTT.

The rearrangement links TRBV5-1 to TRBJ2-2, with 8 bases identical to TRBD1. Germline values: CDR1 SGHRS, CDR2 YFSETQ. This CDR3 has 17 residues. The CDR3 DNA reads TGCGTCAACAGCAGACAGGGGACGGGGAAGAACACCGGGGAGCTGTTTTTT. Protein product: CVNSRQGTGKNTGELFF. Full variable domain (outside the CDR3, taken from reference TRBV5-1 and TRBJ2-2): KAGVTQTPRYLIKTRGQQVTLSCSPISGHRSVSWYQQTPGQGLQFLFEYFSETQRNKGNFPGRFSGRQFSNSRSEMNVSTLELGDSALYLCVNSRQGTGKNTGELFFGEGSRLTVL.

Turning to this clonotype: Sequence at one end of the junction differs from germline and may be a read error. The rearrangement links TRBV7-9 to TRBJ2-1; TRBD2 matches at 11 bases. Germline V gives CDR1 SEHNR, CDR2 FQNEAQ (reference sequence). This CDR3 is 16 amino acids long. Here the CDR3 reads CTSTKGTSGPYNEQFF. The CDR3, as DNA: TGTACCAGCACCAAAGGGACTAGCGGCCCCTACAATGAGCAGTTCTTC.

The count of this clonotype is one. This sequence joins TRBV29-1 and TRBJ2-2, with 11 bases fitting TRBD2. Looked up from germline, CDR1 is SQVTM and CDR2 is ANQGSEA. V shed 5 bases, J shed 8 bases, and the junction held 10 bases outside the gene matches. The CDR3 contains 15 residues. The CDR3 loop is CSVPRGTSGIGELFF. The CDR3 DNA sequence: TGCAGCGTTCCCAGGGGGACTAGCGGCATAGGGGAGCTGTTTTTT.